These 2 T cell receptor beta chains were all obtained from the same sample, sequenced in a study of blood T cell repertoires in COVID-19. Sequencing was performed with immunoSEQ multiplex PCR; in TCRdb, only in-frame clones are kept and a portion is missing. The table records around 80,000 clones, over 75% of them present only once. The sequencing sample was made of peripheral blood. The source is a woman of 80 years or more with acute or convalescent COVID-19.

The chain is built from TRBV5-1 and TRBJ2-2; TRBD1 agrees at 10 bases. V lost 0 bases, J lost 6 bases, and 2 bases stayed unmatched. Germline CDR1 and CDR2: SGHRS and YFSETQ. This CDR3 has 15 amino acids. CDR3 sequence reads: CASSLGDRGPGELFF. The CDR3 DNA follows: TGCGCCAGCAGCTTGGGGGACAGGGGACCCGGGGAGCTGTTTTTT.

The chain employs TRBV18 and TRBJ2-7, with TRBD2 matching 7 bases. This CDR3 region has 20 residues. Germline loops: CDR1 KGHSH, CDR2 LQKENI. With 3 bases clipped from V and 2 bases from J, the junction kept 22 bases outside the gene matches. The CDR3 here is CASSPQWREGPNKGAYEQYF. As DNA, the CDR3 is TGTGCCAGCTCACCGCAATGGAGGGAGGGCCCAAATAAAGGCGCCTACGAGCAGTACTTC. The complete variable domain, with remaining parts taken from reference TRBV18 and TRBJ2-7, reads NAGVMQNPRHLVRRRGQEARLRCSPMKGHSHVYWYRQLPEEGLKFMVYLQKENIIDESGMPKERFSAEFPKEGPSILRIQQVVRGDSAAYFCASSPQWREGPNKGAYEQYFGPGTRLTVT.